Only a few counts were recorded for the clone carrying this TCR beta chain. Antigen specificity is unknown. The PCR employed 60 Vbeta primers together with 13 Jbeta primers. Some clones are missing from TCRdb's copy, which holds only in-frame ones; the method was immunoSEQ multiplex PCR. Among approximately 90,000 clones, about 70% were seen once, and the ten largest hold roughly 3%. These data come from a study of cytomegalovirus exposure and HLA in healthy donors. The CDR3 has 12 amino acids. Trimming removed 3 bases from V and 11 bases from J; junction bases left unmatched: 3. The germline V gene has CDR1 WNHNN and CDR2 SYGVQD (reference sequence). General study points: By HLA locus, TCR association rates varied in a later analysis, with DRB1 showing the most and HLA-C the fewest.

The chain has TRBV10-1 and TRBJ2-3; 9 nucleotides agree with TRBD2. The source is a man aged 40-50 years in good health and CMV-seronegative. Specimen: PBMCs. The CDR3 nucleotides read TGCGCCAGCAGTGAAGAAGCGGGGGGGCAGTATTTT. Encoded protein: CASSEEAGGQYF.